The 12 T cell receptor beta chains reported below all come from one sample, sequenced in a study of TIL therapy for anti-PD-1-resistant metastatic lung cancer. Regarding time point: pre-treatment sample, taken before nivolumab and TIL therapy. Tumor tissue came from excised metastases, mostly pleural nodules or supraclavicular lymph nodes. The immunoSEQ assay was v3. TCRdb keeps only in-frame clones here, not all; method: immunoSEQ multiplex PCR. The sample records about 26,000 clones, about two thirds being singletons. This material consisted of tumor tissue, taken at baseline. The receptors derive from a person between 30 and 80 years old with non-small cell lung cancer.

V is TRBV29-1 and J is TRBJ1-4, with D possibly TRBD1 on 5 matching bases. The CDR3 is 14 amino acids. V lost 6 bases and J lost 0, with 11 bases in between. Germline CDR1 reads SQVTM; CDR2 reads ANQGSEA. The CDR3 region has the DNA TGCAGCGTACAGGACGGCCCAACTAATGAAAAACTGTTTTTT. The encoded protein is CSVQDGPTNEKLFF.

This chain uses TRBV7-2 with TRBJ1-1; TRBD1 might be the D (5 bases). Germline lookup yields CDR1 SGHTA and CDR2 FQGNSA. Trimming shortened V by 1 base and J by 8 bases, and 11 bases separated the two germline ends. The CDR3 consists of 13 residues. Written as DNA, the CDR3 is TGTGCCAGCAGCTTAGGGGTCGGACAAGAAGCTTTCTTT. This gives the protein CASSLGVGQEAFF.

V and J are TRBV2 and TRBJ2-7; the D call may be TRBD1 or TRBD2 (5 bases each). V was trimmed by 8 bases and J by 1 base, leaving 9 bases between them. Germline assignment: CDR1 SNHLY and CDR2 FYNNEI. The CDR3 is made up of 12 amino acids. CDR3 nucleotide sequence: TGTGCCAGCCATGGGGGTTCCTACGAGCAGTACTTC. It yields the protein CASHGGSYEQYF.

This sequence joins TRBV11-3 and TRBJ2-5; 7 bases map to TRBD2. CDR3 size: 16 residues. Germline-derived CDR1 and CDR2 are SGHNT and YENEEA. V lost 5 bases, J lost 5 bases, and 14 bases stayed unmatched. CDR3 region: CASSPNLGGGGETQYF. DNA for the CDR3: TGTGCCAGCAGCCCTAATCTGGGCGGGGGAGGTGAGACCCAGTACTTC.

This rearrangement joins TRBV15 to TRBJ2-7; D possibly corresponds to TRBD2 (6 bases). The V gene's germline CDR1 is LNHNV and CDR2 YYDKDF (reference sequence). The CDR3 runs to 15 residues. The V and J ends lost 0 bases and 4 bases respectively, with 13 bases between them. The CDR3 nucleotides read TGTGCCACCAGCAGAGATACGACTAGTGGGTACGAGCAGTACTTC. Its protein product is CATSRDTTSGYEQYF.

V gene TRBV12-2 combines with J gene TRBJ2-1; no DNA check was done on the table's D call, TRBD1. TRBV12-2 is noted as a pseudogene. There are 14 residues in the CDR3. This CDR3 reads CASRLAPHYNEQFF. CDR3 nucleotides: TGTGCAAGTCGCTTAGCCCCCCACTACAATGAGCAGTTCTTC.

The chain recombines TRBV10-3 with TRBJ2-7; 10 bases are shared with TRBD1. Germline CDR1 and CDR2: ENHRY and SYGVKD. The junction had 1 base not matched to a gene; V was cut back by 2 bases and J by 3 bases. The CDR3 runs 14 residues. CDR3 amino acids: CAISERDRGYEQYF. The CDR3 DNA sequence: TGTGCCATCAGTGAGCGGGACAGGGGCTACGAGCAGTACTTC.

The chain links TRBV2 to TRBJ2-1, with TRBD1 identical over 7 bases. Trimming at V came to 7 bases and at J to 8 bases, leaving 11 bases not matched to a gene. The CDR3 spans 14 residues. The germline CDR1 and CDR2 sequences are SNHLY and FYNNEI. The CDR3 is CASTAEAGGDEQFF. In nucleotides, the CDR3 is TGTGCCAGCACGGCGGAGGCAGGGGGAGATGAGCAGTTCTTC.

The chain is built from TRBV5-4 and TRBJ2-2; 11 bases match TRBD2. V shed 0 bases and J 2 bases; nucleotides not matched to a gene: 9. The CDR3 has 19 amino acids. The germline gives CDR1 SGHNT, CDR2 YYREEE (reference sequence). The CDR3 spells CASSLDVLAGAFNTGELFF. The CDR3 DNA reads TGTGCCAGCAGCTTGGATGTACTAGCGGGGGCCTTTAACACCGGGGAGCTGTTTTTT.

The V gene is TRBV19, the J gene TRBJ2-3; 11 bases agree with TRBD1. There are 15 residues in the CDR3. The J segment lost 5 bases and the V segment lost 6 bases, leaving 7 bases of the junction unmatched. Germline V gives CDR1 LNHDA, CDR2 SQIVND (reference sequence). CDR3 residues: CASSTTGQGEDTQYF. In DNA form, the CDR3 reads TGTGCCAGTAGCACTACGGGACAGGGGGAAGATACGCAGTATTTT.

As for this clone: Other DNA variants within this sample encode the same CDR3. CDR3 amino acids: CASSLGGISSYNEQFF. The CDR3 region has the DNA TGTGCCAGCAGCCTGGGGGGGATAAGCTCCTACAATGAGCAGTTCTTC. The rearrangement links TRBV7-2 to TRBJ2-1, with TRBD2 matching over 7 bases. Germline CDR1 is SGHTA and CDR2 is FQGNSA. The CDR3 sequence is 16 residues long. After removal of 5 bases from V and 0 bases from J, the junction contained 7 bases not matched to a gene.

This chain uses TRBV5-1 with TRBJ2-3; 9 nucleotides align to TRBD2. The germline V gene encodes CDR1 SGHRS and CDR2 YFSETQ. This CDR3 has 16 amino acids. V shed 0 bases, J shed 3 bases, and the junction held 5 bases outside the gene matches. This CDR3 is CASSLAAGGPTDTQYF. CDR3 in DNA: TGCGCCAGCAGCTTGGCGGCGGGGGGGCCGACAGATACGCAGTATTTT.